The T cell receptor (beta chain) described here comes from a study of cytotoxic CD8 clonotypes in ibrutinib-treated CLL. Trimming removed 7 bases at V and 4 bases at J, with 8 bases between. The CDR3 runs 12 residues. Germline V gene lookup returns CDR1 SNHLY and CDR2 FYNNEI. General study findings and limits: Clonality (at baseline) was higher than in age-matched healthy donors and tracked circulating CD8+ T-cell counts. The clonality rise at ibrutinib response reflected private clonotype expansion.

The protocol was immunoSEQ multiplex PCR, while the TCRdb copy is restricted to in-frame clones and leaves out a portion. There are 15,000 to 20,000 clones in the sample; 81% occur only once, and 5.7% lies in the top ten. Remarks on this clone: Its antigen is unknown.

This TCR derives from a human donor with chronic lymphocytic leukemia. The chain recombines TRBV2 with TRBJ1-5, with D unresolved. The source material was PBMCs, sampled before ibrutinib treatment. Here the CDR3 reads CASNTENQPQHF. The CDR3 DNA sequence: TGTGCCAGCAACACAGAAAATCAGCCCCAGCATTTT.